A single sample is the source of the 2 T cell receptor beta chains below, sequenced in a study of CD8+ T cells in alopecia areata. Cell sorting was performed on pooled cutaneous lymph node cells with CD4, CD8alpha, NKG2D, NKG2ACE and other markers. Investigators isolated RNA and reverse transcribed it into cDNA to act as the sequencing template. Libraries were prepared by immunoSEQ multiplex PCR; TCRdb keeps only in-frame clonotypes and omits some of them. Singletons are absent from the sample, which has 200,000 to 300,000 clones. The specimen sequenced was CD4+ T cells sorted from a lymph node. These receptors were obtained from a C3H/HeJ mouse with alopecia areata. MHC haplotype: H2-k.

As to this clone: Mouse names are used for the genes. The missing CDR3 end, 4 residues past where the read stops, is filled in from the germline J gene. This sequence joins TRBV13-3 and TRBJ2-5; D ambiguous. The V end lost 5 bases, the J end lost 0 bases, and 7 bases lay between the germline ends. Germline V CDR1 and CDR2: NNHDY, SYVADS. The CDR3 covers 13 residues. This chain's CDR3 is CASRQINQDTQYF. The sequenced CDR3 bases are TGTGCCAGCAGACAGATTAACCAAGAC.

About this clone: Genes and germline are mouse. The read is 4 residues too short to cover the CDR3 end, so that end is filled in from the germline J gene. The J gene is TRBJ1-2, the V gene TRBV13-1; 7 bases fit TRBD1. J was trimmed by 0 bases and V by 3 bases; bases with no gene match: 5. This CDR3 region has 15 residues. The germline V gene has CDR1 NSHNY and CDR2 SYGAGN. The part of the CDR3 DNA that was read is TGTGCCAGCAGTGGCAGGACAGGAGCAAACTCC. Translated: CASSGRTGANS. The whole CDR3 is CASSGRTGANSDYTF.